This section outlines one T cell receptor (beta chain) sequence together with its context. The sample is drawn from a study of blood T cell repertoires in COVID-19. Study-level background: COVID-19 samples from acute and convalescent phases originated in the United States, Italy and Spain.

Here immunoSEQ multiplex PCR was the method, and the copy in TCRdb shows in-frame clones only, minus some. The sample has about 75,000 clones, 70% to 90% seen once. V gave up 8 bases and J gave up 4 bases, with 14 bases separating them. The CDR3 loop spans 13 amino acids. The Seattle patients joined while their infection was active and were tracked longitudinally afterward. The source material was peripheral blood. This TCR was sampled from an elderly man with COVID-19, enrolled during active disease. The chain has TRBV12-3 or TRBV12-4 and TRBJ2-5, with D maybe TRBD1 (7 bases). CDR3 in DNA: TGTGCCAGCGGCGGGGACAGCCGAGAGACCCAGTACTTC. Its protein is CASGGDSRETQYF.